The subject of this entry is one TCR beta chain. Its antigen is currently unknown. Mismatch with germline at one junction end may stem from a read error. This entry belongs to a study of tumor and adjacent non-tumor tissue in lung cancer. Study at large: There were approximately twelve adenocarcinoma, a couple of squamous cell carcinoma and 1 small cell lung cancer cases. The study, taken as a whole, reports: In normal lung, the top 100 clones were significantly more dominant than in tumor. Compared with tumor, normal lung showed significantly lower TCR diversity.

TCRbeta libraries were built with three rounds of nested PCR, modified from ARM-PCR. TCRdb passed the multiplex PCR reads through MiXCR, listing each CDR3 protein once. The sample comprises fewer than 120,000 distinct CDR3 sequences, nearly 85% of which are singletons, and 20% to 25% rests with the top ten. The template was RNA from unsorted bulk tissue. Donors were chemotherapy-naive, newly diagnosed lung cancer surgical patients in China, August–late 2014. The CDR3 is 15 residues long. Germline assignment: CDR1 MNHEY and CDR2 SVGAGI. Sequenced sample: lung tumor tissue. This sequence was found in a man between 65 and 85 years old with non-small cell lung cancer. The chain combines TRBV6-5 with TRBJ1-1; D uncertain. The CDR3 DNA reads TGTGCCAGCAGGACGAGGTCGGGAGACAACACTGCAGCTATCTTT. Protein sequence: CASRTRSGDNTAAIF.